These T cell receptor beta chains were read from a single sample in a study of OX40 agonist ivuxolimab in advanced cancers. Clones were read by immunoSEQ multiplex PCR, and TCRdb kept only the in-frame ones, dropping some. The sample has some 150,000 clones, roughly 91% seen once; the top ten hold 1%. The sequences come from CD4+ or CD8+ T cells sorted from blood, collected in a trial of the OX40 agonist ivuxolimab. These receptor sequences come from an adult with an advanced solid tumor such as melanoma, head and neck, liver or kidney cancer. CDR3s include the opening cysteine and the closing phenylalanine or tryptophan. D genes are given only for firm matches. Size values are once, few and many counts, or a class for expanded clones, and some rows have none.

DNA	CDR3	V	D	J	length	size
TGTGCCAGCACCCAGCGCTCCGACTACGAGCAGTACTTC	CASTQRSDYEQYF	TRBV7-9	NA	TRBJ2-7	13	NA
TGTGCCAGCAGCCCTATCCGGGACAGGGGCACGAACACCGGGGAGCTGTTTTTT	CASSPIRDRGTNTGELFF	TRBV7-9	TRBD1	TRBJ2-2	18	NA
TGTGCCAGCAGCTTCTCGGGACCGCGACAAGAGACCCAGTACTTC	CASSFSGPRQETQYF	TRBV5-4	NA	TRBJ2-5	15	NA
TGCGCCAGCAGCTTTCCGGGACAGGGAGCCATTCAGTACTTC	CASSFPGQGAIQYF	TRBV5-1	TRBD1	TRBJ2-4	14	NA
TGTGCCAGCAGTGCCATTATCGGGGACACTGAAGCTTTCTTT	CASSAIIGDTEAFF	TRBV2	NA	TRBJ1-1	14	NA
TGCAGCGTTGAAAGGGGTAGCGGGGGGCAATTAGGGCAGTTCTTC	CSVERGSGGQLGQFF	TRBV29-1	TRBD2	TRBJ2-1	15	NA
TGCAGCGCCGATAGGGGGGACTATGGCTACACCTTC	CSADRGDYGYTF	TRBV29-1	NA	TRBJ1-2	12	NA
TGTGCCAGCAGCTTACTAGGACAGGCCGAGGGATGGGGCAATCAGCCCCAGCATTTT	CASSLLGQAEGWGNQPQHF	TRBV7-6	TRBD1	TRBJ1-5	19	NA
TGTGCCAGCAGCTTAAGGGGGCTCCGGGATTCACCCCTCCACTTT	CASSLRGLRDSPLHF	TRBV7-2	TRBD1	TRBJ1-6	15	NA
TGTGCCAGTAGTATAAGGGGGGGCAGAGGCCCTGGGGCCAACGTCCTGACTTTC	CASSIRGGRGPGANVLTF	TRBV19	NA	TRBJ2-6	18	NA
TGTGCCAGCAGCGTAGCTTCCTGGGGGAACACCGGGGAGCTGTTTTTT	CASSVASWGNTGELFF	TRBV9	NA	TRBJ2-2	16	NA
TGTGCCAGCAGCGGAGCGGGAGGGCGATACGAGCAGTACTTC	CASSGAGGRYEQYF	TRBV21-1	NA	TRBJ2-7	14	NA
TGTGCCAGCAGGGCGGCGGGGGGGAAAGAGACCCAGTACTTC	CASRAAGGKETQYF	TRBV6-5	TRBD2	TRBJ2-5	14	NA
TGTGCCAGCAGCCCACAAGGACAAATTCTTAGCAATCAGCCCCAGCATTTT	CASSPQGQILSNQPQHF	TRBV7-2	NA	TRBJ1-5	17	NA
TGTGCCAGCAGCTTCCCGACAGGTTATCAAGAGACCCAGTACTTC	CASSFPTGYQETQYF	TRBV7-9	NA	TRBJ2-5	15	NA
TGTGCCAGCAGCCCCCTGACAGGACTATATGGCTACACCTTC	CASSPLTGLYGYTF	TRBV7-2	NA	TRBJ1-2	14	NA
TGCGCCAGCAGCCCGTACGTCCCAGGCGAGCAGTACTTC	CASSPYVPGEQYF	TRBV4-1	NA	TRBJ2-7	13	NA
TGTGCCAGCTCACCACCTGGGACAGCCTATGGCTACACCTTC	CASSPPGTAYGYTF	TRBV18	TRBD1	TRBJ1-2	14	NA
TGTGCCAGCAGACCCGAAGACAGGACCTATGGCTACACCTTC	CASRPEDRTYGYTF	TRBV6-5	NA	TRBJ1-2	14	NA
TGTGCCAGCAGCTTGGGCGGAATCTCCTATAATTCACCCCTCCACTTT	CASSLGGISYNSPLHF	TRBV5-1	NA	TRBJ1-6	16	NA
TGCAGCGTGGGGGACGGGGCGAACAATCAGCCCCAGCATTTT	CSVGDGANNQPQHF	TRBV29-1	NA	TRBJ1-5	14	NA
TGTGCTAGTGGTTTCACTACAGTGCGGTCCTATAATTCACCCCTCCACTTT	CASGFTTVRSYNSPLHF	TRBV12-5	NA	TRBJ1-6	17	NA
TGTGCCAGCTCACTCTGGACAGGGACTTACGAGCAGTACTTC	CASSLWTGTYEQYF	TRBV18	TRBD1	TRBJ2-7	14	NA
TGTGCCACCAGCAGAGCGGCACACACCGGGGAGCTGTTTTTT	CATSRAAHTGELFF	TRBV15	NA	TRBJ2-2	14	NA
TGCGCCAGCAGCTTGGTTCAGGGACAGGGAATGGGTGAGCAGTTCTTC	CASSLVQGQGMGEQFF	TRBV5-1	TRBD1	TRBJ2-1	16	NA
TGTGCCAGCAGCCAACCCCAGGACAGCTCTGGGGCCAACGTCCTGACTTTC	CASSQPQDSSGANVLTF	TRBV4-2	NA	TRBJ2-6	17	NA
TGCGCCAGCAGCCTCTCCGGGACAGAGAATCAGCCCCAGCATTTT	CASSLSGTENQPQHF	TRBV5-1	TRBD1	TRBJ1-5	15	NA
TGTGCCAGCAGTTTTACAGCATATAGCAATCAGCCCCAGCATTTT	CASSFTAYSNQPQHF	TRBV27	NA	TRBJ1-5	15	NA
TGCGCCAGCAGCTGGGGGCACAACCCCTCCTACGAGCAGTACTTC	CASSWGHNPSYEQYF	TRBV5-1	NA	TRBJ2-7	15	NA
TGTGCCAGCAGCTTGTGGGGTGGGGGGGCACCCCTCCACTTT	CASSLWGGGAPLHF	TRBV5-6	NA	TRBJ1-6	14	NA
TGTGCCAGCAGTCAGGATGTCACAGGTCTAGGCTACACCTTC	CASSQDVTGLGYTF	TRBV28	NA	TRBJ1-2	14	NA
TGTGCCAGCAGCATTGGACAGGATCCGCATGGCTACACCTTC	CASSIGQDPHGYTF	TRBV21-1	NA	TRBJ1-2	14	NA
TGTGCCAGCAGCCCACCGGTTGGGACTAGCCTGCTTTTCACCGGGGAGCTGTTTTTT	CASSPPVGTSLLFTGELFF	TRBV7-2	TRBD2	TRBJ2-2	19	NA
TGTGCCAGCAGCTCTGGGCAGGGCATCAATGAGCAGTTCTTC	CASSSGQGINEQFF	TRBV11-3	NA	TRBJ2-1	14	few
TGTGCCATCAGTGACGTACCGGGACAGGGGGGAATGAACTATGGCTACACCTTC	CAISDVPGQGGMNYGYTF	TRBV10-3	TRBD1	TRBJ1-2	18	NA
TGTGCCAGCAGTAGGACAAAAAGGGACCGCCCCTACGAGCAGTACTTC	CASSRTKRDRPYEQYF	TRBV6-4	NA	TRBJ2-7	16	NA
TGTGCCAGCAGCCCGGGAGGGCAGGGCCCTAATTCGGACGAGCAGTACTTC	CASSPGGQGPNSDEQYF	TRBV5-4	TRBD2	TRBJ2-7	17	NA
TGTGCCATCAGTGGCCTCTCTGGAAACACCATATATTTT	CAISGLSGNTIYF	TRBV10-3	NA	TRBJ1-3	13	once
TGTGCCAGCAGCGGGGACAGGGCAACTAATGAAAAACTGTTTTTT	CASSGDRATNEKLFF	TRBV7-2	TRBD1	TRBJ1-4	15	NA
TGTGCCAGCAGCCTGGGGTTTAGCACAGATACGCAGTATTTT	CASSLGFSTDTQYF	TRBV9	NA	TRBJ2-3	14	NA